This T cell receptor beta chain was found in a study of blood T cell repertoires in COVID-19. Study at large: COVID-19 samples, acute and convalescent, were from the United States, Italy and Spain. PBMCs, B-cell-depleted T cells, or T cells were the source of the cDNA or gDNA that made up the material.

The CDR3 contains 13 residues. Trimming removed 2 bases from V and 3 bases from J, with 6 bases in between. Enrolled during active infection, Seattle patients were then followed longitudinally. Authors' processing steps: Nucleated cell counts were estimated from reference gene primer amplification. Clones were sequenced by immunoSEQ multiplex PCR, and TCRdb holds only the in-frame ones, with some missing. V and J calls and clone size follow that table, whereas D and trimming were derived from the DNA. Of around 100,000 clones listed, approximately 85% are singletons. This chain links TRBV12-3 or TRBV12-4 with TRBJ2-3; D is unresolved. The sample comprised peripheral blood. The sequence derives from a woman in her sixties or seventies with COVID-19, enrolled during active disease. The CDR3 is CASSLLPTDTQYF. The CDR3 coding sequence is TGTGCCAGCAGTTTACTCCCGACAGATACGCAGTATTTT.